The 25 T cell receptor beta chains below come from one sample, sequenced in a study of cytomegalovirus exposure and HLA in healthy donors. A multiplex PCR was run with 60 Vbeta primers and 13 Jbeta primers. TCRdb's copy holds only in-frame clones and misses some; the assay was immunoSEQ multiplex PCR. Of around 85,000 clones listed, 80% are singletons. Input material: PBMCs. The receptors shown here come from a man aged 25 to 40 in good health and CMV-seronegative.

The gene calls are TRBV19 and TRBJ2-3; TRBD2 aligns across 11 bases. The CDR3 spans 14 residues. CDR1 LNHDA and CDR2 SQIVND come from the germline V gene (reference sequence). After removal of 5 bases from V and 5 bases from J, the junction contained 3 bases not matched to a gene. The CDR3 here is CASSPSGGKDTQYF. For the CDR3, the DNA is TGTGCCAGTAGTCCTAGCGGGGGGAAAGATACGCAGTATTTT. Based on the CDR3 plus reference TRBV19 and TRBJ2-3, the full variable domain is DGGITQSPKYLFRKEGQNVTLSCEQNLNHDAMYWYRQDPGQGLRLIYYSQIVNDFQKGDIAEGYSVSREKKESFPLTVTSAQKNPTAFYLCASSPSGGKDTQYFGPGTRLTVL.

The chain recombines TRBV9 with TRBJ2-1; possibly TRBD2 for D (6 bases). The CDR3 is 18 residues long. From germline, CDR1 is SGDLS and CDR2 YYNGEE. Trimming stripped 4 bases from V and 0 bases from J, with 20 bases between. This CDR3 reads CASSPLPGAGVSYNEQFF. Written as DNA, the CDR3 is TGTGCCAGCAGCCCCCTCCCGGGAGCCGGGGTCTCCTACAATGAGCAGTTCTTC.

This rearrangement joins TRBV27 to TRBJ1-6, with D perhaps matching TRBD1 (6 bases). The CDR3 runs to 15 residues. The germline V and J ends were trimmed by 6 bases and 7 bases, with 16 bases remaining between them. Germline CDR1 is MNHEY and CDR2 is SMNVEV (reference sequence). This CDR3 reads CASSPDYRVNSPLHF. The DNA of the CDR3 is TGTGCCAGCAGCCCAGATTACAGGGTCAATTCACCCCTCCACTTT.

The CDR3 region is CASSELSVRRGEQYF. The CDR3 DNA is TGCGCCAGCAGTGAGTTATCGGTACGCCGGGGAGAGCAGTACTTC. V gene TRBV10-2 combines with J gene TRBJ2-7; TRBD2 might be the D (5 bases). Germline V gene data show CDR1 as WSHSY and CDR2 as SAAADI. The length of the CDR3 is 15 residues. Between the trimmed V and J ends, which lost 1 base and 7 bases, there was a span of 17 bases.

Worth noting for this clone: The identical CDR3 is also encoded by other nucleotide sequences in the sample. The chain has TRBV7-9 and TRBJ2-5; 8 bases fit TRBD1. The CDR3 sequence is 15 residues long. CDR1 and CDR2 (germline): SEHNR, FQNEAQ (reference sequence). Germline trimming cut 2 bases from V and 4 bases from J; bases unmatched to any gene: 6. In nucleotides, the CDR3 is TGTGCCAGCAGCTTACGGCAGGGGGCGCGAGAGACCCAGTACTTC. Translation gives CASSLRQGARETQYF.

The table lists this clone with a count of one. The CDR3: CASSVDPGKAQHF. The CDR3 coding sequence is TGTGCCAGCAGCGTAGATCCAGGCAAGGCCCAGCATTTT. The chain uses TRBV9 and TRBJ1-5, with no clear D. V lost 0 bases and J lost 11, with 12 bases in between. The CDR3 loop spans 13 amino acids. Germline V gene data show CDR1 as SGDLS and CDR2 as YYNGEE. Complete variable domain (other parts from reference TRBV9 and TRBJ1-5): DSGVTQTPKHLITATGQRVTLRCSPRSGDLSVYWYQQSLDQGLQFLIQYYNGEERAKGNILERFSAQQFPDLHSELNLSSLELGDSALYFCASSVDPGKAQHFGDGTRLSIL.

The J gene is TRBJ1-4, the V gene TRBV6-5; D ambiguous. This CDR3 has 14 residues. V lost 6 bases and J 6 bases, leaving 14 bases between the germline ends. CDR1 MNHEY and CDR2 SVGAGI come from the germline V gene. As DNA, the CDR3 is TGTGCCAGCAGCGGGAAGAGATACGATGAAAAACTGTTTTTT. Amino acids: CASSGKRYDEKLFF.

This chain connects TRBV6-1 to TRBJ2-1; 7 nucleotides align to TRBD1. The CDR3 has 14 residues. Germline loops: CDR1 MNHNS, CDR2 SASEGT. Trimming at V came to 6 bases and at J to 1 base, leaving 3 bases not matched to a gene. The CDR3 loop reads CASRPQGSYNEQFF. As DNA, the CDR3 is TGTGCCAGCAGGCCACAGGGGTCCTACAATGAGCAGTTCTTC.

The chain joins TRBV10-2 to TRBJ2-7; TRBD2 matches at 11 bases. Germline V gene lookup returns CDR1 WSHSY and CDR2 SAAADI. The V segment lost 5 bases and the J segment 4 bases; nucleotides outside the gene matches: 16. The CDR3 spans 18 residues. CDR3 region: CASSSQFLGTSGLYEQYF. Written as DNA, the CDR3 is TGCGCCAGCAGTTCTCAATTCTTAGGGACTAGCGGACTATACGAGCAGTACTTC.

The chain is built from TRBV30 and TRBJ2-1; 12 bases fit TRBD2. Looked up from germline, CDR1 is GTSNPN and CDR2 is SVGIG (reference sequence). The CDR3 extends over 15 amino acids. V was clipped by 5 bases and J by 2 bases; unmatched bases: 4. CDR3 protein: CAWFASGGAYNEQFF. CDR3 bases: TGTGCCTGGTTTGCTAGCGGGGGGGCCTACAATGAGCAGTTCTTC.

The rearrangement uses TRBV19 and TRBJ1-6, with 7 nucleotides matching TRBD1. The trim removed 6 bases at V and 7 bases at J, leaving 9 bases unmatched. This CDR3 contains 15 residues. Germline V gene data show CDR1 as LNHDA and CDR2 as SQIVND (reference sequence). The CDR3 loop is CASRTTGTVNSPLHF. The CDR3 DNA sequence: TGTGCCAGTAGAACGACAGGGACGGTCAATTCACCCCTCCACTTT.

This chain connects TRBV6-1 to TRBJ1-1, with D uncertain. Germline values: CDR1 MNHNS, CDR2 SASEGT. The CDR3 runs 13 residues. The V and J ends lost 2 bases and 3 bases respectively, with 7 bases between them. For the CDR3, the DNA is TGTGCCAGCAGTGAACACACATACACTGAAGCTTTCTTT. This sequence encodes CASSEHTYTEAFF.

The V call is TRBV10-1, the J call TRBJ2-1; D possibly corresponds to TRBD1 (6 bases). The CDR3 spans 13 residues. Germline V lookup: CDR1 WNHNN, CDR2 SYGVQD (reference sequence). Trimming pared 6 bases from V and 9 bases from J, leaving 15 bases between. The CDR3 region has the DNA TGCGCCAGCAGCTTGGACAGCGCTGGTGAGCAGTTCTTC. It yields the protein CASSLDSAGEQFF.

The chain links TRBV7-6 to TRBJ2-7; weak D call: TRBD2 (6 bases). Germline CDR1 and CDR2: SGHVS and FNYEAQ. V lost 5 bases to trimming and J lost 6 bases, with 20 bases between them. The CDR3 contains 15 residues. The CDR3: CASSPDHRLVSEQYF. CDR3 in DNA: TGTGCCAGCAGCCCCGACCACCGACTAGTTTCCGAGCAGTACTTC.

The chain uses TRBV5-1 and TRBJ2-7; D is perhaps TRBD1 (6 bases). The CDR3 is 13 residues long. Between the trimmed V and J ends, which lost 4 bases and 2 bases, there was a span of 10 bases. Germline loops: CDR1 SGHRS, CDR2 YFSETQ. As DNA, the CDR3 is TGCGCCAGCAGCGGGGGCAAAGCCTACGAGCAGTACTTC. Translation: CASSGGKAYEQYF.

The chain is built from TRBV6-5 and TRBJ2-7, with 7 bases lining up with TRBD1. CDR3 length: 11 amino acids. The J segment lost 6 bases and the V segment lost 8 bases, leaving 4 bases of the junction unmatched. The V gene's germline CDR1 is MNHEY and CDR2 SVGAGI. This CDR3 is CASGAGGEQYF. CDR3 sequence (DNA): TGTGCCAGCGGGGCAGGGGGCGAGCAGTACTTC.

This clone has a handful of counts. The chain employs TRBV7-2 and TRBJ2-6, with D possibly TRBD1 on 6 matching bases. CDR1 is SGHTA and CDR2 is FQGNSA in the germline V gene. With 6 bases removed from V and 8 bases from J, the gap between germline ends came to 11 bases. This CDR3 comprises 13 residues. The CDR3 spells CASSYREPNVLTF. In nucleotides, the CDR3 is TGTGCCAGCAGTTACAGGGAACCCAACGTCCTGACTTTC.

This clone was found once. V gene TRBV5-1 combines with J gene TRBJ1-1; TRBD1 agrees at 7 bases. V dropped 4 bases and J dropped 9; count of bases not matched to a gene: 12. The CDR3 spans 14 residues. From germline, CDR1 is SGHRS and CDR2 YFSETQ. CDR3 bases: TGCGCCAGCAGCCCCGTAATATCACAGGGGAAAGCTTTCTTT. Translating gives CASSPVISQGKAFF.

This chain connects TRBV5-6 to TRBJ2-5; TRBD2 agrees at 14 bases. CDR1 is SGHDT and CDR2 is YYEEEE in the germline V gene. J was trimmed by 0 bases and V by 2 bases; bases with no gene match: 3. The CDR3 has 17 residues. This CDR3 is CASSFPGLAGDQETQYF. The DNA for the CDR3 is TGTGCCAGCAGCTTTCCGGGACTAGCGGGAGACCAAGAGACCCAGTACTTC.

J is TRBJ2-7 and V is TRBV5-1; 8 bases are a match to TRBD1. This CDR3 is 14 amino acids long. V shed 0 bases, J shed 7 bases, and the junction held 6 bases outside the gene matches. Germline V lookup: CDR1 SGHRS, CDR2 YFSETQ. The chain's CDR3 is CASSLGRGPWEQYF. The DNA for the CDR3 is TGCGCCAGCAGCTTGGGCAGGGGGCCGTGGGAGCAGTACTTC.

J is TRBJ1-2 and V is TRBV6-1, with D maybe TRBD1 (5 bases). V was shortened by 1 base and J by 6 bases, with 12 bases between the two germline ends. Germline V gene sequence: CDR1 MNHNS, CDR2 SASEGT. The CDR3 consists of 14 residues. The CDR3 DNA reads as TGTGCCAGCAGTGAAGGGATAGGGGTTGATGGCTACACCTTC. Protein product: CASSEGIGVDGYTF.

This chain joins TRBV2 and TRBJ1-3; no clear D gene. The CDR3 extends over 13 amino acids. V lost 6 bases to trimming and J lost 2 bases, with 8 bases between them. The germline gives CDR1 SNHLY, CDR2 FYNNEI. The CDR3 nucleotides read TGTGCCAGCAGACTTCTTCCTGGAAACACCATATATTTT. It codes for CASRLLPGNTIYF.

This chain joins TRBV29-1 and TRBJ2-1, with TRBD2 matching 7 bases. The V gene's germline CDR1 is SQVTM and CDR2 ANQGSEA. V dropped 5 bases and J dropped 8; count of bases not matched to a gene: 12. This CDR3 contains 14 residues. DNA for the CDR3: TGCAGCGTTTTAAGGTTAGCGGGTGGCCATGAGCAGTTCTTC. This sequence encodes CSVLRLAGGHEQFF.

The gene calls are TRBV9 and TRBJ1-1, with a tentative D call TRBD1 (6 bases). The CDR3 loop spans 15 amino acids. Trimming removed 4 bases at V and 4 bases at J, with 17 bases between. Germline loops: CDR1 SGDLS, CDR2 YYNGEE. The CDR3 coding sequence is TGTGCCAGCAGCAGTGCTGAGGGGGATAGCACTGAAGCTTTCTTT. Translated, it gives CASSSAEGDSTEAFF.

Only one count was recorded for this clone. The chain combines TRBV12-5 with TRBJ2-5; D is possibly TRBD1 (6 bases). Germline V lookup: CDR1 LGHNT, CDR2 FRNRAP. Trimming cost V 1 base and J 5 bases, with 14 bases left between them. The CDR3 has 15 residues. The CDR3 reads CASGLALTGSETQYF. The CDR3 DNA reads TGTGCTAGTGGTTTGGCCCTGACAGGTTCCGAGACCCAGTACTTC.